Sequencing of this T cell receptor (beta chain) was carried out in a study of cytomegalovirus exposure and HLA in healthy donors. Study as a whole: Counted in an early data release were roughly 81 million unique TCRs from HLA-typed donors. Findings and limits, study-wide: In a later analysis, V- and J-gene trimming of beta chains associated with a DCLRE1C missense variant, replicated independently. Rarity held for most TCR sequences, but there were some public TCRs that occurred in many donors.

The V gene's germline CDR1 is SGHTA and CDR2 FQGTGA. This CDR3 has 16 amino acids. Trimming took 0 bases from V and 8 from J, leaving 19 bases between them. The PCR had 60 Vbeta and 13 Jbeta primers. The assay was immunoSEQ multiplex PCR, and TCRdb's table has in-frame clones only and misses some. The repertoire holds around 99,000 clones, with around 77% as singletons. Likely unrecorded immune exposures existed in these nominally healthy donors. For this clone: As yet, its antigen is unknown.

The sequence was obtained from a male donor in good health and CMV-seronegative. Sequencing used PBMCs. The V call is TRBV7-3, the J call TRBJ1-2; no firm D call. In DNA, the CDR3 is TGTGCCAGCAGCTTAACGGGTGGCTCCCCTGCGGGGGGCTACACCTTC. Translated, it gives CASSLTGGSPAGGYTF.